This T cell receptor (beta chain) was captured in a study of beta chain features in type 1 diabetes. The overall study: Patients and healthy donors were similar in age, gender and cell yields.

This clone appeared a few times. Its antigen remains unidentified. Study conclusions and caveats: Type 1 diabetes patients had fewer VDJ junction insertions and more deletions. For TCRB rearrangement, an influence of HLA type remained unresolved here. Sequencing used cDNA, and cells with high TCR expression could therefore be over-represented.

Germline V gives CDR1 SGHTA, CDR2 FQGNSA. This CDR3 has 15 residues. The ends lost 4 bases at V and 2 bases at J; junction bases unmatched: 5. The investigators reverse transcribed all of the isolated RNA, so they sequenced expressed TCRB transcripts. Method: immunoSEQ multiplex PCR; TCRdb's copy keeps in-frame clones and lacks some. The sample holds about 470,000 clones, around 30% seen once. The TCR originated in a man in his late teens or twenties in good health. The chain is built from TRBV7-2 and TRBJ2-7; TRBD1 agrees at 10 bases. The sample taken for sequencing was naive CD4+ T cells from blood. The CDR3 reads CASSWGTGAPYEQYF. CDR3 bases: TGTGCCAGCAGCTGGGGGACAGGGGCCCCCTACGAGCAGTACTTC.